This TCR beta chain was identified during a study of metastatic and nonmetastatic thyroid tumors. Study overall: Both malignant and benign thyroid patients supplied peripheral blood and tumor or nodule tissue samples, across which the repertoires of these patients were then compared.

This clone occurred many times. Other DNA sequences within the sample encode an identical CDR3. The V gene's germline CDR1 is GTSNPN and CDR2 SVGIG (reference sequence). The V end was cut by 1 base, the J end by 3 bases, with 6 bases between. The CDR3 contains 13 residues. No treatment had been given to any patient before thyroid surgery. MiXCR re-clonotyped the PCR reads for TCRdb. The repertoire holds approximately 41,000 clones, approximately 24% seen once, with around 13% in the top ten. The V and J genes are TRBV30 and TRBJ1-4; D unresolved. This clonotype was obtained from a female donor with papillary thyroid cancer or a benign thyroid nodule (not recorded which). Some clones in this sample may be carry-over from other donors' samples. The specimen was tumor tissue. The CDR3 loop reads CAWSARPNEKLFF. CDR3 DNA: TGTGCCTGGAGTGCTCGTCCTAATGAAAAACTGTTTTTT.